The clone carrying this TCR beta chain was seen ten or more times. CDR3 length: 15 amino acids. Trimming left V 2 bases short and J 6 bases short, with 18 bases between. Germline V gene lookup returns CDR1 SGHRS and CDR2 YFSETQ. MiXCR was run by TCRdb on the RT-PCR reads, yielding one entry per CDR3 protein. The sample records about 680,000 distinct CDR3 sequences, around 14% being singletons. The sequenced sample was memory CD4+ T cells from blood. This TCR derives from a female donor in good health, serving as a healthy control. The rearrangement joins TRBV5-1 to TRBJ2-7, with D possibly matching TRBD2 (7 bases). The CDR3 sequence: CASSFGTARGAEQYF. In nucleotides, the CDR3 is TGCGCCAGCAGCTTTGGCACAGCTCGGGGGGCCGAGCAGTACTTC.